These 24 T cell receptor beta chains originate from one sample sequenced in a study of shared clonotypes between healthy human individuals. Sequenced by immunoSEQ multiplex PCR; TCRdb stores in-frame clones only, minus some. The sample includes roughly 2 million clones, over 85% of them seen just once. CD45RO-negative cells were positively selected for CCR7, leaving out terminally differentiated effector memory CD45RA+ cells. The source material was naive CD8+ T cells sorted from blood. The receptors shown here come from a man between 18 and 29 years old in good health.

This sequence joins TRBV4-1 and TRBJ2-1; D might be TRBD1 (6 bases). This CDR3 has 17 residues. V lost 0 bases and J 0 bases, leaving 12 bases between the germline ends. Germline loops: CDR1 MGHRA, CDR2 YSYEKL. As DNA, the CDR3 is TGCGCCAGCAGCCAAGAGACAGGCTTCAGCTCCTACAATGAGCAGTTCTTC. It is translated as CASSQETGFSSYNEQFF.

The chain is built from TRBV5-6 and TRBJ2-7; the D gene is possibly TRBD2 (5 bases). V lost 1 base and J lost 0, with 14 bases in between. Germline values: CDR1 SGHDT, CDR2 YYEEEE. The CDR3 loop spans 16 amino acids. The chain's CDR3 is CASSLFLGESSYEQYF. The CDR3, as DNA: TGTGCCAGCAGCTTGTTTCTCGGGGAAAGCTCCTACGAGCAGTACTTC.

The rearrangement joins TRBV27 to TRBJ2-2, with D perhaps matching TRBD2 (6 bases). The CDR3 has 14 amino acids. Germline V lookup: CDR1 MNHEY, CDR2 SMNVEV (reference sequence). With 2 bases removed from V and 6 bases from J, the gap between germline ends came to 10 bases. The CDR3 coding sequence is TGTGCCAGCAGTTTAGGAGGGATAGCCGGGGAGCTGTTTTTT. Amino acid sequence: CASSLGGIAGELFF.

This clone has more than one count but fewer than ten. Other nucleotide sequences from this sample produce the same CDR3. The genes are TRBV13 and TRBJ2-3; D is undetermined. The CDR3 consists of 12 residues. With 0 bases removed from V and 4 bases from J, the gap between germline ends came to 2 bases. Looked up from germline, CDR1 is PRHDT and CDR2 is FYEKMQ (reference sequence). DNA for the CDR3: TGTGCCAGCAGCTTAGGCGCAGATACGCAGTATTTT. Its protein is CASSLGADTQYF.

The rearrangement links TRBV28 to TRBJ2-7; D is undetermined. Trimming stripped 2 bases from V and 5 bases from J, with 10 bases between. The CDR3 spans 13 residues. Germline CDR1 is MDHEN and CDR2 is SYDVKM. CDR3 residues: CASSLPRSDEQYF. The CDR3 DNA is TGTGCCAGCAGTTTACCCCGGAGCGACGAGCAGTACTTC.

The chain has TRBV4-3 and TRBJ2-2; 7 nucleotides agree with TRBD1. Germline V gene lookup returns CDR1 LGHNA and CDR2 YSLEER. CDR3 length: 14 residues. The ends lost 0 bases at V and 6 bases at J; junction bases unmatched: 1. The CDR3 here is CASSQEQGSGELFF. The CDR3 bases are TGCGCCAGCAGCCAAGAACAGGGGTCCGGGGAGCTGTTTTTT.

The genes are TRBV25-1 and TRBJ2-1; D perhaps matches TRBD2 (6 bases). This CDR3 is built from 15 residues. V lost 7 bases, J lost 4 bases, and 17 bases lay in between. Germline values: CDR1 MGHDK, CDR2 SYGVNS. Here the CDR3 DNA reads TGTGCCAGCACGTACGGGCGGGGTCAATACAATGAGCAGTTCTTC. The encoded protein is CASTYGRGQYNEQFF.

The chain joins TRBV2 to TRBJ2-7, with TRBD2 identical over 11 bases. J was trimmed by 2 bases and V by 4 bases; bases with no gene match: 7. The CDR3 is made up of 16 amino acids. Germline CDR1 and CDR2: SNHLY and FYNNEI. The CDR3 sequence is CASSALSGGAPYEQYF. The CDR3 nucleotides read TGTGCCAGCAGTGCCCTTAGCGGGGGGGCTCCCTACGAGCAGTACTTC.

V is TRBV4-1 and J is TRBJ2-7; D unclear. The CDR3 covers 15 residues. The germline gives CDR1 MGHRA, CDR2 YSYEKL. The germline V and J ends were trimmed by 0 bases and 3 bases, with 12 bases remaining between them. Here the CDR3 DNA reads TGCGCCAGCAGCCAAGATTCGGCCATTTACTACGAGCAGTACTTC. As protein: CASSQDSAIYYEQYF.

This clone was detected once. V usage is TRBV16 and J usage is TRBJ1-1; 10 positions agree with TRBD1. The CDR3 consists of 15 residues. Germline V gives CDR1 KGHSY, CDR2 FQNENV. V gave up 2 bases and J gave up 1 base; unmatched junction bases: 1. The chain's CDR3 is CASSQGTGENTEAFF. Here the CDR3 DNA reads TGTGCCAGCAGCCAAGGGACAGGGGAGAACACTGAAGCTTTCTTT. The variable domain in full, completed from reference TRBV16 and TRBJ1-1, reads GEEVAQTPKHLVRGEGQKAKLYCAPIKGHSYVFWYQQVLKNEFKFLISFQNENVFDETGMPKERFSAKCLPNSPCSLEIQATKLEDSAVYFCASSQGTGENTEAFFGQGTRLTVV.

CDR3 region: CASSLGTTGASTDTQYF. CDR3 sequence (DNA): TGTGCCAGCAGCTTAGGCACTACAGGGGCGAGCACAGATACGCAGTATTTT. The genes are TRBV7-9 and TRBJ2-3, with 7 bases lining up with TRBD1. V lost 1 base to trimming and J lost 0 bases; unmatched junction nucleotides: 7. This CDR3 region has 17 residues. Germline V CDR1 and CDR2: SEHNR, FQNEAQ (reference sequence).

The gene calls are TRBV10-3 and TRBJ2-2, with D perhaps matching TRBD1 (6 bases). The CDR3 covers 15 residues. The V gene lost 3 bases and the J gene lost 7 bases, with 15 bases spanning the gap. Germline CDR1 reads ENHRY; CDR2 reads SYGVKD. DNA of the CDR3: TGTGCCATCAGTGAACGTCCAGGGGCTGGCGGGGAGCTGTTTTTT. It translates to CAISERPGAGGELFF.

The chain combines TRBV5-4 with TRBJ1-1; no firm D call. V was trimmed by 3 bases and J by 8 bases, leaving 14 bases between them. Germline CDR1 is SGHNT and CDR2 is YYREEE (reference sequence). This CDR3 comprises 13 residues. CDR3 coding DNA: TGTGCCAGCAGCTCGCAGGACCAATCCGAAGCTTTCTTT. The encoded protein is CASSSQDQSEAFF.

This clone was detected once. V gene TRBV13 combines with J gene TRBJ2-1, with 7 nucleotides matching TRBD2. The CDR3 length is 17 residues. Germline trimming cut 1 base from V and 4 bases from J; bases unmatched to any gene: 10. Germline V CDR1 and CDR2: PRHDT, FYEKMQ (reference sequence). As DNA, the CDR3 is TGTGCCAGCAGCTTAGAAGCGGCGGGAGATGGTTACAATGAGCAGTTCTTC. It translates to CASSLEAAGDGYNEQFF.

As DNA, the CDR3 is TGTGCCAGCAGCTGGGGACTAGCTGGCACAGATACGCAGTATTTT. Encoded protein: CASSWGLAGTDTQYF. The chain carries TRBV5-6 and TRBJ2-3; 9 bases are shared with TRBD2. The ends lost 3 bases at V and 1 base at J; junction bases unmatched: 3. This CDR3 spans 15 amino acids. Per germline, CDR1 SGHDT and CDR2 YYEEEE.

The chain carries TRBV5-1 and TRBJ2-1, with 14 nucleotides matching TRBD2. The CDR3 is 19 residues long. Germline V gene data show CDR1 as SGHRS and CDR2 as YFSETQ. J lost 5 bases, V lost 4 bases, and 14 bases had no gene match. The CDR3 DNA reads TGCGCCAGCAGCCCTTGGACTAGCGGGGGGTTCCCCCCCCACAATGAGCAGTTCTTC. Translated, it gives CASSPWTSGGFPPHNEQFF.

This clone was recorded once. This chain joins TRBV29-1 and TRBJ2-5, with 9 bases aligning to TRBD1. CDR3 length: 15 residues. The V gene's germline CDR1 is SQVTM and CDR2 ANQGSEA. With V trimmed by 3 bases and J by 5 bases, 10 bases remained unmatched. CDR3 coding DNA: TGCAGCGTTGATCCCCCGGGACAGGGAACGGAGACCCAGTACTTC. Protein product: CSVDPPGQGTETQYF.

The chain carries TRBV4-1 and TRBJ2-7; D remains unclear. This CDR3 spans 17 amino acids. V was shortened by 4 bases and J by 2 bases, with 21 bases between the two germline ends. CDR1 and CDR2 from the germline V gene are MGHRA and YSYEKL. CDR3 sequence: CASSPNVGGGGPYEQYF. The CDR3 DNA sequence: TGCGCCAGCAGCCCGAACGTAGGCGGCGGCGGTCCCTACGAGCAGTACTTC.

The chain combines TRBV9 with TRBJ1-4, with a tentative D call TRBD1 (6 bases). Germline-derived CDR1 and CDR2 are SGDLS and YYNGEE. Trimming shortened V by 3 bases and J by 7 bases, and 19 bases separated the two germline ends. The CDR3 spans 16 residues. As DNA, the CDR3 is TGTGCCAGCAGCGCTACAGGGTTCTTCGGTGGTGAAAAACTGTTTTTT. It specifies CASSATGFFGGEKLFF.

In DNA form, the CDR3 reads TGTGCCAGCAGCCTTTTCTCCGGGGACAGCTCTGGAAACACCATATATTTT. Protein: CASSLFSGDSSGNTIYF. This chain joins TRBV7-9 and TRBJ1-3; 7 bases align to TRBD1. This CDR3 is built from 17 residues. Looked up from germline, CDR1 is SEHNR and CDR2 is FQNEAQ (reference sequence). J gave up 0 bases and V 5 bases, and 10 bases lay outside the gene matches.

This rearrangement joins TRBV5-1 to TRBJ2-3, with 8 bases aligning to TRBD1. V lost 4 bases and J lost 4; bases outside the gene matches: 8. Germline V gene lookup returns CDR1 SGHRS and CDR2 YFSETQ. The CDR3 is 15 amino acids. The CDR3 DNA sequence: TGCGCCAGCAGCAACGGACAGGGTGGCGCAGATACGCAGTATTTT. Amino acid sequence: CASSNGQGGADTQYF. Supplemented by reference TRBV5-1 and TRBJ2-3, the full variable domain reads KAGVTQTPRYLIKTRGQQVTLSCSPISGHRSVSWYQQTPGQGLQFLFEYFSETQRNKGNFPGRFSGRQFSNSRSEMNVSTLELGDSALYLCASSNGQGGADTQYFGPGTRLTVL.

This clone was detected once. The chain uses TRBV6-1 and TRBJ2-5; D is undetermined. Trimming removed 0 bases from V and 4 bases from J, with 18 bases in between. The CDR3 has 17 amino acids. CDR1 and CDR2 (germline): MNHNS, SASEGT. CDR3 sequence (DNA): TGTGCCAGCAGTGAAGCGATAGTAAATTATCTGGGAGAGACCCAGTACTTC. Protein product: CASSEAIVNYLGETQYF.

The gene calls are TRBV5-4 and TRBJ2-1, with TRBD2 matching over 8 bases. The CDR3 contains 15 residues. The germline gives CDR1 SGHNT, CDR2 YYREEE (reference sequence). With 3 bases clipped from V and 5 bases from J, the junction kept 7 bases outside the gene matches. The CDR3 sequence: CASSWGTRSNNEQFF. The CDR3 DNA reads TGTGCCAGCAGCTGGGGGACTAGAAGTAACAATGAGCAGTTCTTC.

The V call is TRBV7-5, the J call TRBJ2-7; the D call in the table, TRBD2, was not verified against the DNA. TRBV7-5 is a known pseudogene. This CDR3 has 16 amino acids. The CDR3, as DNA: TGTGCCAGAAGCCCAACCTTAATGGGAGGGGCCTACGAGCAGTACTTC. Amino acids: CARSPTLMGGAYEQYF.